The 19 T cell receptor beta chains presented below share a single source sample, sequenced in a study of shared clonotypes between healthy human individuals. Only in-frame clones appear in the TCRdb table, and some are missing; sequencing was by immunoSEQ multiplex PCR. The sample includes a few hundred thousand clones, approximately 79% seen only once; the top ten take 9% to 12%. The sequenced sample consisted of memory CD4+ T cells sorted from blood. The sample's subset: CD45RA-negative fraction. Receptors were obtained from a man aged 25-40 years in good health.

The V and J genes are TRBV7-3 and TRBJ2-1; D is ambiguous. This CDR3 has 13 amino acids. CDR1 is SGHTA, CDR2 FQGTGA, per germline. V was trimmed by 0 bases and J by 7 bases, leaving 7 bases between them. CDR3 loop: CASSLTSFNEQFF. CDR3 bases: TGTGCCAGCAGCTTAACTAGCTTTAATGAGCAGTTCTTC.

The chain links TRBV5-6 to TRBJ2-7; TRBD1 matches at 11 bases. CDR1 SGHDT and CDR2 YYEEEE come from the germline V gene. V lost 3 bases, J lost 3 bases, and 2 bases stayed unmatched. This CDR3 spans 14 amino acids. The CDR3 sequence is CASSWGQGVYEQYF. The CDR3, as DNA: TGTGCCAGCAGCTGGGGACAGGGGGTCTACGAGCAGTACTTC. The whole variable domain, remainder taken from reference TRBV5-6 and TRBJ2-7, is DAGVTQSPTHLIKTRGQQVTLRCSPKSGHDTVSWYQQALGQGPQFIFQYYEEEERQRGNFPDRFSGHQFPNYSSELNVNALLLGDSALYLCASSWGQGVYEQYFGPGTRLTVT.

This chain links TRBV4-1 with TRBJ1-4; D possibly corresponds to TRBD1 (5 bases). There are 14 residues in the CDR3. V was pared by 6 bases and J by 3 bases, with 11 bases between. CDR1 is MGHRA, CDR2 YSYEKL, per germline. CDR3 nucleotide sequence: TGCGCCAGCAGGAAGCAGGGATCTAATGAAAAACTGTTTTTT. Translating it yields CASRKQGSNEKLFF.

The chain is built from TRBV28 and TRBJ1-5; D uncertain. The V gene lost 4 bases and the J gene lost 0 bases, with 13 bases spanning the gap. The length of the CDR3 is 16 residues. The germline V gene encodes CDR1 MDHEN and CDR2 SYDVKM. The CDR3 region is CASSSDEIYSNQPQHF. CDR3 bases: TGTGCCAGCAGTTCGGACGAAATATATAGCAATCAGCCCCAGCATTTT.

J is TRBJ2-7 and V is TRBV4-2; perhaps D is TRBD1 or TRBD2 (5 bases each). The CDR3 has 16 residues. The ends were cut back, 3 bases at V and 3 bases at J, with 18 bases in the middle. The V gene's germline CDR1 is LGHNA and CDR2 YNFKEQ. Here the CDR3 reads CASSQRDVGDYYEQYF. The CDR3, as DNA: TGTGCCAGCAGCCAGAGGGATGTAGGGGATTACTACGAGCAGTACTTC.

The genes are TRBV30 and TRBJ1-1; D uncertain. CDR1 and CDR2 from the germline V gene are GTSNPN and SVGIG (reference sequence). V was pared by 2 bases and J by 7 bases, with 11 bases between. This CDR3 region has 12 residues. The CDR3: CAWSSRLGEAFF. In DNA, the CDR3 is TGTGCCTGGAGTTCCCGACTGGGTGAAGCTTTCTTT.

The table lists this clone with a few counts. This sequence joins TRBV4-1 and TRBJ1-5; D gene unclear. Per germline, CDR1 MGHRA and CDR2 YSYEKL. The ends were cut back, 1 base at V and 11 bases at J, with 9 bases in the middle. This CDR3 is 12 amino acids long. In DNA, the CDR3 is TGCGCCAGCAGCCAAGCTGGGTCTTCCCAGCATTTT. The encoded protein is CASSQAGSSQHF.

The rearrangement joins TRBV11-3 to TRBJ2-1; TRBD2 matches 14 bases. Germline V gene sequence: CDR1 SGHNT, CDR2 YENEEA. CDR3 length equals 15 residues. Trimming took 5 bases from V and 8 from J; bases not matched to a gene: 5. The CDR3 protein is CASSPGTSGSHEQFF. CDR3 sequence (DNA): TGTGCCAGCAGCCCCGGGACTAGCGGGAGCCATGAGCAGTTCTTC. Based on the CDR3 plus reference TRBV11-3 and TRBJ2-1, the full variable domain is EAGVVQSPRYKIIEKKQPVAFWCNPISGHNTLYWYLQNLGQGPELLIRYENEEAVDDSQLPKDRFSAERLKGVDSTLKIQPAELGDSAVYLCASSPGTSGSHEQFFGPGTRLTVL.

Worth noting for this clone: The same CDR3 can be traced to other DNA sequences in this sample. The CDR3 loop reads CASSLAGDTEAFF. DNA for the CDR3: TGTGCCAGCAGCTTAGCAGGGGACACTGAAGCTTTCTTT. The V and J genes are TRBV7-6 and TRBJ1-1; D may be TRBD1 (5 bases). V was pared by 0 bases and J by 3 bases, with 5 bases between. CDR1 and CDR2 (germline): SGHVS, FNYEAQ. The CDR3 extends over 13 amino acids.

The J gene is TRBJ2-1, the V gene TRBV7-9; the match to TRBD2 covers 7 bases. This CDR3 contains 16 residues. The germline CDR1 and CDR2 sequences are SEHNR and FQNEAQ (reference sequence). Trimming took 5 bases from V and 8 from J; bases not matched to a gene: 15. CDR3 in amino acids: CASSPPRRVGRDEQFF. In DNA form, the CDR3 reads TGTGCCAGCAGCCCCCCGCGCAGGGTGGGGAGGGATGAGCAGTTCTTC.

The sample holds a few counts of this clone. The V gene is TRBV5-4, the J gene TRBJ2-3; a weak D match, TRBD2 (7 bases). CDR3 length: 17 residues. Looked up from germline, CDR1 is SGHNT and CDR2 is YYREEE (reference sequence). The germline V and J ends were trimmed by 9 bases and 0 bases, with 23 bases remaining between them. Written as DNA, the CDR3 is TGTGCCACCAAGGGGGGGGGACGCGAAACTAGCACAGATACGCAGTATTTT. This sequence encodes CATKGGGRETSTDTQYF. The full variable domain, with the rest looked up from reference TRBV5-4 and TRBJ2-3, is ETGVTQSPTHLIKTRGQQVTLRCSSQSGHNTVSWYQQALGQGPQFIFQYYREEENGRGNFPPRFSGLQFPNYSSELNVNALELDDSALYLCATKGGGRETSTDTQYFGPGTRLTVL.

About this clone itself: A much larger clone sits a single nucleotide away, making a read error possible. Different DNA sequences within this sample yield the same CDR3. The chain is built from TRBV2 and TRBJ2-6; D not certain. CDR3 size: 14 residues. V gave up 3 bases and J gave up 1 base, with 4 bases separating them. Germline assignment: CDR1 SNHLY and CDR2 FYNNEI. CDR3 region: CASSDRSGANVLTF. CDR3 in DNA: TGTGCCAGCAGTGACAGGTCTGGGGCCAACGTCCTGACTTTC.

The chain recombines TRBV11-2 with TRBJ2-2, with 7 bases aligning to TRBD2. The CDR3 consists of 14 residues. J gave up 6 bases and V 2 bases, and 3 bases lay outside the gene matches. CDR1 is SGHAT and CDR2 is FQNNGV in the germline V gene. As DNA, the CDR3 is TGTGCCAGCAGCTTATTTGCGGGGGCCGGGGAGCTGTTTTTT. It is translated as CASSLFAGAGELFF.

In this sample, this clone turned up once. The V gene is TRBV6-5, the J gene TRBJ2-3, with TRBD1 matching 9 bases. J gave up 5 bases and V 4 bases, and 10 bases lay outside the gene matches. The CDR3 runs to 16 residues. Germline assignment: CDR1 MNHEY and CDR2 SVGAGI. Here the CDR3 DNA reads TGTGCCAGCAGTTCTATATCCGGGACAGGGAGAGATACGCAGTATTTT. As protein: CASSSISGTGRDTQYF.

The chain has TRBV18 and TRBJ2-1; D is perhaps TRBD2 (5 bases). Trimming pared 2 bases from V and 0 bases from J, leaving 8 bases between. This CDR3 is 15 amino acids long. The germline V gene encodes CDR1 KGHSH and CDR2 LQKENI. This CDR3 reads CASSPVTTSYNEQFF. CDR3 bases: TGTGCCAGCTCACCAGTGACTACCTCCTACAATGAGCAGTTCTTC.

This chain connects TRBV6-1 to TRBJ1-5, with D hard to call. The germline CDR1 and CDR2 sequences are MNHNS and SASEGT. Trimming took 4 bases from V and 9 from J, leaving 19 bases between them. The CDR3 contains 15 residues. CDR3 sequence: CASSGLDRFSRPQHF. For the CDR3, the DNA is TGTGCCAGCAGTGGCCTGGACCGGTTCTCTCGGCCCCAGCATTTT.

Here the CDR3 reads CASSRTQGPQHF. The CDR3 nucleotides are TGTGCCAGCAGTCGAACGCAGGGGCCCCAGCATTTT. This chain links TRBV6-5 with TRBJ1-5; a weak D match, TRBD1 (5 bases). The CDR3 runs 12 residues. Between the trimmed V and J ends, which lost 5 bases and 9 bases, there was a span of 11 bases. Germline V gene data show CDR1 as MNHEY and CDR2 as SVGAGI.

This sequence joins TRBV28 and TRBJ1-2; TRBD1 might be the D (6 bases). V lost 5 bases and J 4 bases, leaving 14 bases between the germline ends. The CDR3 is 14 amino acids. Germline V gene lookup returns CDR1 MDHEN and CDR2 SYDVKM. CDR3 sequence reads: CASSASGTSYGYTF. CDR3 in DNA: TGTGCCAGCAGTGCGTCCGGGACAAGCTATGGCTACACCTTC.

The gene calls are TRBV9 and TRBJ1-4; D unresolved. V lost 0 bases and J 6 bases, leaving 12 bases between the germline ends. Germline CDR1 reads SGDLS; CDR2 reads YYNGEE. The CDR3 covers 15 residues. The CDR3 bases are TGTGCCAGCAGCGTAGCTTCGGGTCAGGATGAAAAACTGTTTTTT. Residues: CASSVASGQDEKLFF.